The 5 T cell receptor beta chains below all came from one sample that was sequenced in a study of cytomegalovirus exposure and HLA in healthy donors. PCR involved 60 Vbeta and 13 Jbeta primers. Libraries were prepared by immunoSEQ multiplex PCR; TCRdb keeps only in-frame clonotypes and omits some of them. Of roughly 190,000 clones in the sample, around 79% were seen once. Source material: PBMCs. The receptors were sampled from a woman aged 45-60 years in good health and CMV-seronegative.

Written as DNA, the CDR3 is TGTGCCAGCAGCTTTCCCGGGACAGGGTCGACCTGGGGTGGCTACACCTTC. Its translation is CASSFPGTGSTWGGYTF. This chain joins TRBV5-5 and TRBJ1-2, with 9 bases fitting TRBD1. The CDR3 runs to 17 residues. V dropped 2 bases and J dropped 7; count of bases not matched to a gene: 15. From germline, CDR1 is SGHKS and CDR2 YYEKEE (reference sequence). Drawing the rest from reference TRBV5-5 and TRBJ1-2, the complete variable domain is DAGVTQSPTHLIKTRGQQVTLRCSPISGHKSVSWYQQVLGQGPQFIFQYYEKEERGRGNFPDRFSARQFPNYSSELNVNALLLGDSALYLCASSFPGTGSTWGGYTFGSGTRLTVV.

CDR3 in DNA: TGTGCCAGCAGCGGAGGGACCGCGCATGGCTACACCTTC. It translates to CASSGGTAHGYTF. The rearrangement links TRBV11-1 to TRBJ1-2; tentative D call: TRBD1 (5 bases). This CDR3 spans 13 amino acids. From germline, CDR1 is SGHAT and CDR2 FQDESV (reference sequence). The V gene lost 5 bases and the J gene lost 6 bases, with 13 bases spanning the gap.

This clone has more than one count but fewer than ten. The genes are TRBV7-9 and TRBJ1-4, with D unclear. Trimming cost V 2 bases and J 11 bases, with 15 bases left between them. The CDR3 sequence is 14 residues long. Germline V lookup: CDR1 SEHNR, CDR2 FQNEAQ (reference sequence). The CDR3 DNA sequence: TGTGCCAGCAGCTTATCGGCAGGAACCACGAAACTGTTTTTT. As protein: CASSLSAGTTKLFF. Complete variable domain (other parts from reference TRBV7-9 and TRBJ1-4): DTGVSQNPRHKITKRGQNVTFRCDPISEHNRLYWYRQTLGQGPEFLTYFQNEAQLEKSRLLSDRFSAERPKGSFSTLEIQRTEQGDSAMYLCASSLSAGTTKLFFGSGTQLSVL.

This clone was seen only once. The rearrangement uses TRBV6-1 and TRBJ1-2; D call uncertain. The length of the CDR3 is 14 residues. The V end was cut by 2 bases, the J end by 0 bases, with 7 bases between. Germline loops: CDR1 MNHNS, CDR2 SASEGT. The CDR3 loop is CASSEYTANYGYTF. For the CDR3, the DNA is TGTGCCAGCAGTGAATATACAGCTAACTATGGCTACACCTTC.

V is TRBV7-3 and J is TRBJ2-1; 10 bases match TRBD2. J was trimmed by 7 bases and V by 1 base; bases with no gene match: 7. The CDR3 totals 16 residues. Germline assignment: CDR1 SGHTA and CDR2 FQGTGA. CDR3 amino acids: CASSLSGLAGANEQFF. In DNA, the CDR3 is TGTGCCAGCAGCTTAAGCGGTCTAGCGGGGGCAAATGAGCAGTTCTTC.